This TCR beta chain was profiled in a study of cytomegalovirus exposure and HLA in healthy donors. The CDR3 length is 13 residues. Germline V gives CDR1 SEHNR, CDR2 FQNEAQ (reference sequence). V was shortened by 7 bases and J by 6 bases, with 15 bases between the two germline ends. 60 Vbeta and 13 Jbeta primers were used in PCR. TCRdb keeps only in-frame clones here, not all; method: immunoSEQ multiplex PCR. The sample includes around 200,000 clones, around 83% of them seen just once. This receptor was identified in a woman aged 18-29 years in good health and CMV-seronegative. The sample taken for sequencing was PBMCs. V gene TRBV7-9 combines with J gene TRBJ1-1; perhaps TRBD1 as D (6 bases). DNA of the CDR3: TGTGCCAGCACAACTCAGGGGCCACCTGAAGCTTTCTTT. This sequence encodes CASTTQGPPEAFF.